The 31 T cell receptor beta chains presented below share a single source sample, sequenced in a study of blood T cell repertoires in COVID-19. Sequencing used immunoSEQ multiplex PCR; TCRdb keeps in-frame clones, though not all of them. The data contain some 290,000 clones, 75% to 90% of them singletons. Sequenced input: peripheral blood. The receptor source for this set is a man between 60 and 75 years old who had recovered from COVID-19.

This clone was found once. The V and J genes are TRBV7-2 and TRBJ2-1; no reliable D call. V was shortened by 5 bases and J by 8 bases, with 13 bases between the two germline ends. Germline loops: CDR1 SGHTA, CDR2 FQGNSA. The CDR3 spans 13 residues. CDR3 protein: CASSQGYGDEQFF. CDR3 nucleotides: TGTGCCAGCAGCCAAGGCTACGGAGATGAGCAGTTCTTC.

This chain uses TRBV6-6 with TRBJ2-1, with no clear D. This CDR3 has 14 residues. Germline V gene sequence: CDR1 MNHNY, CDR2 SVGAGI (reference sequence). Trimming cost V 6 bases and J 7 bases, with 16 bases left between them. The CDR3 DNA follows: TGTGCCAGCAGAACCCGCGGCCTAACGAATGAGCAGTTCTTC. This translates into CASRTRGLTNEQFF.

The rearrangement joins TRBV7-9 to TRBJ1-2, with 7 positions matching TRBD1. The J segment lost 2 bases and the V segment lost 4 bases, leaving 10 bases of the junction unmatched. There are 16 residues in the CDR3. The germline gives CDR1 SEHNR, CDR2 FQNEAQ (reference sequence). The DNA of the CDR3 is TGTGCCAGCAGCTCCCGACAGGGCGGATCCAACTATGGCTACACCTTC. This sequence encodes CASSSRQGGSNYGYTF.

This rearrangement joins TRBV7-2 to TRBJ1-4, with no clear D. Germline V CDR1 and CDR2: SGHTA, FQGNSA. V was cut by 5 bases and J by 3 bases, with 13 bases left in between. The CDR3 extends over 15 amino acids. In nucleotides, the CDR3 is TGTGCCAGCAGCCTGCGGGCCGGGGCTAATGAAAAACTGTTTTTT. Its translation: CASSLRAGANEKLFF.

The chain has TRBV5-1 and TRBJ2-1; D is uncertain. The CDR3 covers 15 residues. CDR1 is SGHRS and CDR2 is YFSETQ in the germline V gene. Trimming shortened V by 6 bases and J by 4 bases, and 17 bases separated the two germline ends. CDR3 coding DNA: TGCGCCAGCACAGAGCTCGGCAGGCCTTACAATGAGCAGTTCTTC. The encoded protein is CASTELGRPYNEQFF.

The chain is built from TRBV30 and TRBJ1-2; D call uncertain. Trimming shortened V by 2 bases and J by 9 bases, and 7 bases separated the two germline ends. CDR3 length: 10 amino acids. Germline-derived CDR1 and CDR2 are GTSNPN and SVGIG (reference sequence). The CDR3 loop is CAWSPGSYTF. CDR3 DNA sequence: TGTGCCTGGAGTCCCGGGAGCTACACCTTC.

This chain uses TRBV5-1 with TRBJ2-6; D not certain. CDR3 length equals 15 residues. Between the trimmed V and J ends, which lost 1 base and 2 bases, there was a span of 7 bases. Germline CDR1 reads SGHRS; CDR2 reads YFSETQ. The CDR3 DNA reads TGCGCCAGCAGCTTGTCGGGTACTGGGGCCAACGTCCTGACTTTC. As protein: CASSLSGTGANVLTF.

This clone is a singleton in its sample. V usage is TRBV27 and J usage is TRBJ2-7; a weak D match, TRBD1 (6 bases). The CDR3 covers 15 residues. Germline V gene data show CDR1 as MNHEY and CDR2 as SMNVEV (reference sequence). V gave up 6 bases and J gave up 4 bases, with 19 bases separating them. This CDR3 reads CASSLDRSKLYEQYF. CDR3 DNA: TGTGCCAGCAGCCTAGACAGGTCTAAGCTGTACGAGCAGTACTTC.

This clone occurred a few times. This chain links TRBV9 with TRBJ2-1, with a weak D call TRBD2 (6 bases). This CDR3 is built from 17 residues. V lost 0 bases and J lost 5, with 18 bases in between. The germline gives CDR1 SGDLS, CDR2 YYNGEE. The CDR3 is CASSVGAAGPQDNEQFF. The CDR3 coding sequence is TGTGCCAGCAGCGTAGGAGCGGCGGGACCACAGGACAATGAGCAGTTCTTC.

V is TRBV27 and J is TRBJ2-2; TRBD2 matches 14 bases. The V gene end was trimmed by 3 bases and the J gene end by 4 bases; junction bases not matched to a gene: 13. Germline CDR1 reads MNHEY; CDR2 reads SMNVEV (reference sequence). The CDR3 totals 20 residues. The chain's CDR3 is CASSFKWGLAGVVATGELFF. The CDR3 DNA is TGTGCCAGCAGTTTTAAGTGGGGACTAGCGGGAGTTGTCGCCACCGGGGAGCTGTTTTTT.

A few counts support this clone. The chain joins TRBV28 to TRBJ1-2, with D possibly TRBD1 on 5 matching bases. Germline values: CDR1 MDHEN, CDR2 SYDVKM. The CDR3 extends over 17 amino acids. Trimming took off 4 bases at V and 4 bases at J, with 22 bases between the two ends. CDR3 sequence (DNA): TGTGCCAGCAGTTACTCTGTTGGAACCGGGGGGATCTATGGCTACACCTTC. Amino acid sequence: CASSYSVGTGGIYGYTF.

The chain combines TRBV6-2 or TRBV6-3 with TRBJ2-4; D is unclear. Trimming removed 2 bases at V and 0 bases at J, with 11 bases between. This CDR3 has 16 residues. Per the germline V gene, CDR1 is MNHEY and CDR2 is SVGEGT. As DNA, the CDR3 is TGTGCCAGCAGTTACGGCGGCTTCTCAGCCAAAAACATTCAGTACTTC. This gives the protein CASSYGGFSAKNIQYF.

DNA of the CDR3: TGTGCCAGCAGCCCGAGAGGACAGGGAGGAAACACCATATATTTT. It specifies CASSPRGQGGNTIYF. The V and J genes are TRBV3-1 (or the pseudogene TRBV3-2) and TRBJ1-3, with 8 bases lining up with TRBD1. The CDR3 sequence is 15 residues long. With 4 bases clipped from V and 4 bases from J, the junction kept 6 bases outside the gene matches. CDR1 and CDR2 from the germline V gene are LGHDT and YNNKEL (reference sequence).

This chain uses TRBV28 with TRBJ2-3; 8 bases match TRBD2. V dropped 6 bases and J dropped 1; count of bases not matched to a gene: 6. CDR3 length: 15 amino acids. Germline loops: CDR1 MDHEN, CDR2 SYDVKM. The CDR3 DNA follows: TGTGCCAGCAGAAGAGCGGGGGTAGGCACAGATACGCAGTATTTT. Amino acids: CASRRAGVGTDTQYF.

CDR3 region: CASSPRQKETQYF. DNA of the CDR3: TGTGCCAGCAGCCCCAGACAAAAGGAGACCCAGTACTTC. This rearrangement joins TRBV7-8 to TRBJ2-5; D is unclear. The CDR3 covers 13 residues. V dropped 5 bases and J dropped 5 bases, with 12 bases sitting between them. Germline loops: CDR1 SGHVS, CDR2 FQNEAQ.

This clone has more than one count but fewer than ten. This chain connects TRBV5-5 to TRBJ1-5; the match to TRBD1 covers 9 bases. With V trimmed by 4 bases and J by 6 bases, 2 bases remained unmatched. Germline lookup yields CDR1 SGHKS and CDR2 YYEKEE (reference sequence). The CDR3 loop spans 13 amino acids. The CDR3 DNA reads as TGTGCCAGCAGCGCGGACAGGGGTCAGCCCCAGCATTTT. It yields the protein CASSADRGQPQHF.

The gene calls are TRBV7-9 and TRBJ2-2; a weak D match, TRBD2 (5 bases). Trimming shortened V by 1 base and J by 6 bases, and 9 bases separated the two germline ends. Germline loops: CDR1 SEHNR, CDR2 FQNEAQ (reference sequence). CDR3 length: 14 residues. CDR3: CASSLGLAPGELFF. CDR3 coding DNA: TGTGCCAGCAGCTTAGGGCTAGCACCCGGGGAGCTGTTTTTT. Based on the CDR3 plus reference TRBV7-9 and TRBJ2-2, the full variable domain is DTGVSQNPRHKITKRGQNVTFRCDPISEHNRLYWYRQTLGQGPEFLTYFQNEAQLEKSRLLSDRFSAERPKGSFSTLEIQRTEQGDSAMYLCASSLGLAPGELFFGEGSRLTVL.

The chain employs TRBV7-2 and TRBJ1-5; the D gene is possibly TRBD1 (5 bases). This CDR3 is 16 amino acids long. Trimming cost V 0 bases and J 0 bases, with 9 bases left between them. Germline values: CDR1 SGHTA, CDR2 FQGNSA. CDR3 nucleotide sequence: TGTGCCAGCAGCTTAGCCGGGGGTTATAGCAATCAGCCCCAGCATTTT. This encodes CASSLAGGYSNQPQHF.

The chain combines TRBV18 with TRBJ1-5, with 7 bases fitting TRBD1. The CDR3 totals 14 residues. The V and J ends lost 6 bases and 9 bases, in that order; junction bases with no gene match: 11. Germline V lookup: CDR1 KGHSH, CDR2 LQKENI. The CDR3 nucleotides read TGTGCCAGCTCTCTAGACAGGGAGCTTTCGCCCCAGCATTTT. Translation: CASSLDRELSPQHF.

V is TRBV7-3 and J is TRBJ1-1; D is perhaps TRBD1 (6 bases). Germline loops: CDR1 SGHTA, CDR2 FQGTGA. The CDR3 contains 13 residues. The V end lost 5 bases, the J end lost 10 bases, and 17 bases lay between the germline ends. CDR3 DNA: TGTGCCAGCAGCAAGAATTCACAGGGCTCAGCTTTCTTT. The encoded protein is CASSKNSQGSAFF.

This clone has just one count. V and J are TRBV10-1 and TRBJ2-1, with 9 bases that match TRBD1. Germline trimming cut 0 bases from V and 7 bases from J; bases unmatched to any gene: 4. The CDR3 runs 15 residues. Germline assignment: CDR1 WNHNN and CDR2 SYGVQD (reference sequence). CDR3 sequence (DNA): TGCGCCAGCAGTGAGTCGGGGACAGGGAAAAATGAGCAGTTCTTC. It translates to CASSESGTGKNEQFF.

A single count supports this clone. The chain combines TRBV21-1 with TRBJ1-2; the table's D call TRBD1 went unverified against the DNA. TRBV21-1 is tagged as a pseudogene. The CDR3 runs 14 residues. CDR3 loop: CASSRDGRERGYTF. DNA of the CDR3: TGTGCCAGCAGCAGGGATGGCAGGGAACGGGGCTACACCTTC.

This chain joins TRBV7-2 and TRBJ2-3; possibly TRBD1 for D (5 bases). V was shortened by 5 bases and J by 6 bases, with 15 bases between the two germline ends. The CDR3 length is 14 residues. Germline loops: CDR1 SGHTA, CDR2 FQGNSA. The CDR3 nucleotides read TGTGCCAGCAGCACCTCGCAGGGTTCCGATACGCAGTATTTT. This sequence encodes CASSTSQGSDTQYF.

The CDR3 reads CASMPTGTGYSNQPQHF. The CDR3, as DNA: TGTGCCAGCATGCCCACAGGGACCGGATATAGCAATCAGCCCCAGCATTTT. This chain joins TRBV2 and TRBJ1-5, with D maybe TRBD1 (6 bases). This CDR3 comprises 17 residues. V lost 7 bases to trimming and J lost 0 bases, with 19 bases between them. Germline V gene lookup returns CDR1 SNHLY and CDR2 FYNNEI.

The chain couples TRBV29-1 to TRBJ1-4, with D maybe TRBD1 (5 bases). This CDR3 contains 12 residues. The V and J ends lost 6 bases and 8 bases respectively, with 13 bases between them. CDR1 SQVTM and CDR2 ANQGSEA come from the germline V gene. The CDR3, as DNA: TGCAGCGTCGGCGGGACGCCGGAAAAACTGTTTTTT. Residues: CSVGGTPEKLFF.

The chain has TRBV19 and TRBJ1-5; 9 bases map to TRBD1. Trimming cost V 3 bases and J 10 bases; bases outside gene matches: 16. This CDR3 contains 17 residues. Per the germline V gene, CDR1 is LNHDA and CDR2 is SQIVND (reference sequence). This CDR3 reads CASSMGPTGGTLDPQHF. The CDR3 DNA follows: TGTGCCAGTAGTATGGGCCCGACAGGGGGTACGTTGGATCCCCAGCATTTT.

This chain connects TRBV5-5 to TRBJ1-1; TRBD1 matches at 7 bases. The germline V gene has CDR1 SGHKS and CDR2 YYEKEE (reference sequence). This CDR3 contains 15 residues. The V and J ends lost 4 bases and 4 bases, in that order; junction bases with no gene match: 10. CDR3 residues: CASSPQVQGGTEAFF. In DNA form, the CDR3 reads TGTGCCAGCAGCCCACAGGTGCAGGGGGGCACTGAAGCTTTCTTT.

This sequence joins TRBV5-1 and TRBJ1-5; D is unresolved. Germline lookup yields CDR1 SGHRS and CDR2 YFSETQ. V lost 0 bases to trimming and J lost 4 bases, with 8 bases between them. The CDR3 runs 14 residues. DNA of the CDR3: TGCGCCAGCAGCTTGGATTTCGGTAATCAGCCCCAGCATTTT. It encodes CASSLDFGNQPQHF.

V usage is TRBV12-5 and J usage is TRBJ2-7, with TRBD1 as a possible D gene (6 bases). V lost 4 bases and J lost 6, with 16 bases in between. The CDR3 runs 14 residues. The germline gives CDR1 LGHNT, CDR2 FRNRAP. CDR3 sequence reads: CASGSGTRTLEQYF. Written as DNA, the CDR3 is TGTGCTAGTGGTTCCGGGACACGGACTCTCGAGCAGTACTTC.

This clone appeared a few times. The V and J genes are TRBV6-5 and TRBJ1-1, with 8 nucleotides matching TRBD1. Germline V gives CDR1 MNHEY, CDR2 SVGAGI. The CDR3 sequence is 12 residues long. V gave up 9 bases and J gave up 3 bases; unmatched junction bases: 3. The CDR3 nucleotides read TGTGCCAGTAACAGGGGGGACACTGAAGCTTTCTTT. It translates to CASNRGDTEAFF.

The chain employs TRBV19 and TRBJ2-3; 8 bases map to TRBD2. V dropped 6 bases and J dropped 6; count of bases not matched to a gene: 11. The CDR3 spans 15 residues. CDR1 is LNHDA, CDR2 SQIVND, per germline (reference sequence). In DNA form, the CDR3 reads TGTGCCAGTAGCTCTCCCGCTAGCGGGTTTGATACGCAGTATTTT. It translates to CASSSPASGFDTQYF. The variable domain in full, with the rest retrieved from reference TRBV19 and TRBJ2-3, is DGGITQSPKYLFRKEGQNVTLSCEQNLNHDAMYWYRQDPGQGLRLIYYSQIVNDFQKGDIAEGYSVSREKKESFPLTVTSAQKNPTAFYLCASSSPASGFDTQYFGPGTRLTVL.